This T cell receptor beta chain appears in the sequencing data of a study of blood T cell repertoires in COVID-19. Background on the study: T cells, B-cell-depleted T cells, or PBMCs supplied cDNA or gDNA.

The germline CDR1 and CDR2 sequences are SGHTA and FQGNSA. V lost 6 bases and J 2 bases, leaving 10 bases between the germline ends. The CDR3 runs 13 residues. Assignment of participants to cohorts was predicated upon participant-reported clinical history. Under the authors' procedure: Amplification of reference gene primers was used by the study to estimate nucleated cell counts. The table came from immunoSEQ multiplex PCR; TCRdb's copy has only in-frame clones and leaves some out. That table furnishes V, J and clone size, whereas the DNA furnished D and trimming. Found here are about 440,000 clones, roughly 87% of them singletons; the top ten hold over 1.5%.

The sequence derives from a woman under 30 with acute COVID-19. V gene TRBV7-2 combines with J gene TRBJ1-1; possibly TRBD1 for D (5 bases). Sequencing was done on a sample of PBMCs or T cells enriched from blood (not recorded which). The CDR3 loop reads CASRFTGNTEAFF. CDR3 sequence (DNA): TGTGCCAGCAGGTTCACAGGTAACACTGAAGCTTTCTTT.